These 19 T cell receptor beta chains originate from one sample sequenced in a study of PD-1 blockade in classical Hodgkin lymphoma. Libraries were prepared by immunoSEQ multiplex PCR; TCRdb keeps only in-frame clonotypes and omits some of them. The data show over 50,000 clones, roughly nine tenths seen once. This sample's time point: cycle 4 day 1 (C4D1), after 6 weeks of nivolumab. After autologous stem cell transplantation all patients relapsed, and prior brentuximab vedotin exposure differed between cohorts. The sequenced sample was peripheral blood mononuclear cells (PBMCs), obtained before the fourth cycle of nivolumab. The receptors were gathered from a human donor with classical Hodgkin lymphoma.

This chain uses TRBV5-8 with TRBJ1-5; D remains ambiguous. In germline, CDR1 is SGHTS, CDR2 YDEGEE. The CDR3 runs 16 residues. V was shortened by 1 base and J by 2 bases, with 13 bases between the two germline ends. For the CDR3, the DNA is TGTGCCAGCAGCTTGCAACCCCTGCTAGGCAATCAGCCCCAGCATTTT. Its translation: CASSLQPLLGNQPQHF. The variable domain in full, with the rest retrieved from reference TRBV5-8 and TRBJ1-5, is EAGVTQSPTHLIKTRGQQATLRCSPISGHTSVYWYQQALGLGLQFLLWYDEGEERNRGNFPPRFSGRQFPNYSSELNVNALELEDSALYLCASSLQPLLGNQPQHFGDGTRLSIL.

V gene TRBV29-1 combines with J gene TRBJ1-1; TRBD1 might be the D (5 bases). Trimming pared 3 bases from V and 3 bases from J, leaving 11 bases between. Germline V gene sequence: CDR1 SQVTM, CDR2 ANQGSEA. This CDR3 has 13 amino acids. The CDR3 sequence: CSVEGVVYTEAFF. CDR3 nucleotides: TGCAGCGTTGAGGGGGTGGTGTACACTGAAGCTTTCTTT.

This clone appeared once. The chain combines TRBV11-2 with TRBJ2-1, with a tentative D call TRBD1 (5 bases). Germline V lookup: CDR1 SGHAT, CDR2 FQNNGV. The CDR3 runs 14 residues. Deletions cut 1 base from V and 8 bases from J, with 12 bases between. In DNA form, the CDR3 reads TGTGCCAGCAGCTTAGCTGGCAGGGTCCATGAGCAGTTCTTC. Translation gives CASSLAGRVHEQFF.

The gene calls are TRBV19 and TRBJ1-2; D might be TRBD1 (5 bases). The V end lost 5 bases, the J end lost 2 bases, and 18 bases lay between the germline ends. The CDR3 runs to 16 residues. CDR1 is LNHDA, CDR2 SQIVND, per germline (reference sequence). CDR3 DNA sequence: TGTGCCAGTAGTTCGACGTCAGGGCCCCCCAACTATGGCTACACCTTC. This sequence encodes CASSSTSGPPNYGYTF.

The V call is TRBV6-5, the J call TRBJ1-2; tentative D call: TRBD1 (6 bases). Trimming pared 7 bases from V and 6 bases from J, leaving 18 bases between. The CDR3 sequence is 14 residues long. Germline lookup yields CDR1 MNHEY and CDR2 SVGAGI. The chain's CDR3 is CASKIQGSGNGYTF. CDR3 sequence (DNA): TGTGCCAGCAAAATACAGGGTTCTGGGAATGGCTACACCTTC.

The genes are TRBV6-1 and TRBJ2-3, with D possibly TRBD1 on 6 matching bases. V shed 6 bases and J shed 1 base, with 14 bases lying between them. CDR3 length equals 15 residues. The germline gives CDR1 MNHNS, CDR2 SASEGT. CDR3 DNA sequence: TGTGCCAGCAGCCGACAGTCAGGGGGCACAGATACGCAGTATTTT. It translates to CASSRQSGGTDTQYF.

This chain uses TRBV6-5 with TRBJ2-7; 7 positions match TRBD2. CDR1 and CDR2 (germline): MNHEY, SVGAGI. The CDR3 is 15 residues long. V shed 2 bases and J 4 bases; nucleotides not matched to a gene: 8. CDR3 protein: CASSYLASGMYEQYF. The CDR3 DNA is TGTGCCAGCAGTTACCTGGCTAGCGGTATGTACGAGCAGTACTTC.

The rearrangement joins TRBV7-9 to TRBJ2-7, with D unclear. Germline values: CDR1 SEHNR, CDR2 FQNEAQ (reference sequence). The CDR3 is 13 residues long. Deletions cut 5 bases from V and 3 bases from J, with 11 bases between. This CDR3 is CASSLLAGYEQYF. The DNA for the CDR3 is TGTGCCAGCAGCCTTCTGGCCGGCTACGAGCAGTACTTC.

The table lists this clone with a count of one. The chain carries TRBV25-1 and TRBJ2-5; unclear D gene. Germline CDR1 is MGHDK and CDR2 is SYGVNS. The V end was cut by 5 bases, the J end by 4 bases, with 20 bases between. This CDR3 spans 16 amino acids. The CDR3 coding sequence is TGTGCCAGCAGTCCAAGAAGTGAATATGGTCCAGAGACCCAGTACTTC. Translation gives CASSPRSEYGPETQYF.

This chain links TRBV7-8 with TRBJ2-7, with unresolved D. CDR1 SGHVS and CDR2 FQNEAQ come from the germline V gene. Trimming left V 0 bases short and J 1 base short, with 4 bases between. The CDR3 contains 13 residues. This CDR3 reads CASSLAQSYEQYF. The CDR3 DNA sequence: TGTGCCAGCAGCTTAGCCCAGTCCTACGAGCAGTACTTC. Combining the CDR3 with reference TRBV7-8 and TRBJ2-7 gives the whole variable domain GAGVSQSPRYKVAKRGQDVALRCDPISGHVSLFWYQQALGQGPEFLTYFQNEAQLDKSGLPSDRFFAERPEGSVSTLKIQRTQQEDSAVYLCASSLAQSYEQYFGPGTRLTVT.

This chain connects TRBV7-2 to TRBJ1-6, with 8 bases identical to TRBD1. Germline CDR1 SGHTA, CDR2 FQGNSA. The J segment lost 7 bases and the V segment lost 1 base, leaving 3 bases of the junction unmatched. The CDR3 covers 15 residues. The CDR3 sequence is CASSLVDRGNSPLHF. CDR3 in DNA: TGTGCCAGCAGCTTAGTAGACAGGGGCAATTCACCCCTCCACTTT.

V is TRBV7-8 and J is TRBJ2-2; 12 bases are a match to TRBD1. The ends lost 5 bases at V and 6 bases at J; junction bases unmatched: 10. CDR1 is SGHVS and CDR2 is FQNEAQ in the germline V gene. This CDR3 has 17 residues. The CDR3 region is CASSIRDRGRLAGELFF. The CDR3 DNA reads TGTGCCAGCAGCATACGGGACAGGGGGCGACTGGCCGGGGAGCTGTTTTTT.

The chain combines TRBV18 with TRBJ1-1; TRBD1 is a possible D gene (5 bases). The V gene's germline CDR1 is KGHSH and CDR2 LQKENI. V shed 5 bases and J shed 0 bases, with 10 bases lying between them. The CDR3 has 14 amino acids. CDR3 bases: TGTGCCAGCTCAATCAGGGCGGTGAACACTGAAGCTTTCTTT. This codes for CASSIRAVNTEAFF.

The chain employs TRBV27 and TRBJ2-7; tentatively, D is TRBD1 (5 bases). This CDR3 spans 14 amino acids. Germline CDR1 MNHEY, CDR2 SMNVEV (reference sequence). V lost 5 bases to trimming and J lost 2 bases, with 13 bases between them. The CDR3 sequence is CASSTYRNPYEQYF. CDR3 nucleotides: TGTGCCAGCAGTACCTACAGGAATCCCTACGAGCAGTACTTC.

The rearrangement links TRBV15 to TRBJ2-7; weak D call: TRBD1 (6 bases). This CDR3 is 14 amino acids long. The V gene lost 4 bases and the J gene lost 2 bases, with 12 bases spanning the gap. Germline CDR1 LNHNV, CDR2 YYDKDF (reference sequence). CDR3 DNA sequence: TGTGCCACCAGCATGGCAGGGGTACCCTACGAGCAGTACTTC. As protein: CATSMAGVPYEQYF.

This clone showed up just a few times. The V gene is TRBV19, the J gene TRBJ1-4, with unresolved D. The CDR3 consists of 14 residues. The V gene lost 3 bases and the J gene lost 12 bases, with 17 bases spanning the gap. The germline V gene encodes CDR1 LNHDA and CDR2 SQIVND (reference sequence). The CDR3 region has the DNA TGTGCCAGTAGTATTGTTCCCAACGTTCAACAACTGTTTTTT. Translating it yields CASSIVPNVQQLFF.

The chain joins TRBV19 to TRBJ2-5; D is ambiguous. Deletions cut 9 bases from V and 1 base from J, with 12 bases between. Germline V CDR1 and CDR2: LNHDA, SQIVND (reference sequence). The CDR3 contains 13 residues. CDR3 protein: CASALGTQETQYF. The DNA of the CDR3 is TGTGCCAGCGCCCTCGGCACCCAAGAGACCCAGTACTTC.

The V gene is TRBV6-5, the J gene TRBJ1-4; TRBD1 is a possible D gene (6 bases). With 0 bases removed from V and 6 bases from J, the gap between germline ends came to 11 bases. CDR3 length: 15 residues. Germline loops: CDR1 MNHEY, CDR2 SVGAGI. This chain's CDR3 is CASSYSWGRDEKLFF. The DNA of the CDR3 is TGTGCCAGCAGTTACTCTTGGGGGCGCGATGAAAAACTGTTTTTT.

CDR3 residues: CSVRQGVIGTDTQYF. The CDR3 region has the DNA TGCAGCGTTCGACAGGGGGTGATTGGCACAGATACGCAGTATTTT. The chain links TRBV29-1 to TRBJ2-3; 9 bases map to TRBD1. The CDR3 totals 15 residues. Unmatched junction bases numbered 7, after V lost 5 bases and J lost 1 base. Germline CDR1 SQVTM, CDR2 ANQGSEA.